The sequence of this TCR beta chain was determined in a study of T cell responses to AZD1222 COVID-19 vaccine (dated by TCRdb to 2020 to 2023). Background on the whole study: TCR sequencing covered 230 or so trial participants: 200 to 220 given two doses of AZD1222 and 26 given two doses of MenACWY control vaccine. Trial participants were enrolled by age into 18-55, 56-69 and 70-plus year subgroups, with about 150, 28 and 57 TCR-sequenced participants respectively.

Worth noting for this clone: Its antigen is unknown. One base away there is no much larger clone; base qualities are not given.

What the research found in general, with its limitations: Vaccine-associated CD4 TCRs spanned the whole spike protein, with dominant responses in regions 160-218 and 743-854. The 56-69-year group was small, and its depth increase did not reach significance, likely because of low power. After two AZD1222 doses, both the breadth and the depth of spike-specific TCRs were significantly higher than at day 0 and than in MenACWY recipients. No day 14 peak-response samples were available, so repertoires were characterized only after the peak T cell response. Epitopes outside the regions mutated in the B.1.351 and B.1.1.7 variants were reportedly recognized by nearly half of the unique spike-specific TCRs. Conclusions about previously exposed vaccinees are limited because only a handful of AZD1222 recipients were SARS-CoV-2 seropositive at baseline. Participants were mostly white British and included more females than males, and it was suggested by the authors that clonal diversity may have been underestimated.

CDR1 and CDR2 were assigned from the germline V gene (reference sequence) as SEHNR and FQNEAQ. V is shortened by 5 bases, J by 12 bases, and the region joining them spans 13 bases. Including cysteine and phenylalanine, the CDR3 has 12 amino acids. Only the CDR3 region is kept as DNA, spanning 36 bases read in frame from base 1. The time point label here, explained by the study, means: about 28 days (+/-7) after the second vaccine dose. AZD1222 recipients given second doses at about 4 weeks or at about 12 weeks were pooled, since spike-specific TCR depth and breadth were not found to differ between the two schedules. Samples from vaccinated people were obtained from the UK trials COV001 and COV002, which included a single-blind randomized controlled phase 2/3 trial of AZD1222 (ChAdOx1 nCoV-19) in healthy adults. For TCRbeta chain sequencing, PBMC samples from trial participants were taken at day 0 and at day 28 after the second dose.

The CDR3 regions of human TCRbeta chains were analyzed by immunosequencing. Turning to the authors' computational methods: Repertoire TCRs were matched against a reference library of SARS-CoV-2-specific TCRs generated with the MIRA antigen-specificity platform. Breadth was defined as the fraction of unique TCRs that were SARS-CoV-2-associated. Depth was defined as the fraction of total T cells that were SARS-CoV-2-associated. Using the MIRA data, each spike-specific TCR was mapped to the spike region that the TCR reacts to and placed in a CD4 or CD8 class. Log10-transformed breadth and depth values were compared by one-way ANOVA with Sidak's multiple comparisons tests. TCRdb re-hosts the immuneACCESS table, in-frame sequences only. Its copies lack some clones; in the studies checked, an unresolved V gene accounts for under half of them, and the cause for the rest is not known. That table supplies the V and J calls and clone size; D and trimming were determined from the DNA. The sample data list more than 90,000 clones, and around nine tenths of these were observed just once. The ten largest clones add up to less than 4% of the sample.

The rearranged chain carries TRBV7-9 and TRBJ1-4, with the identity of the D gene unclear. The TCR was taken from an adult who received the AZD1222 COVID-19 vaccine. The sequenced sample was peripheral blood, obtained 28 days after the second AZD1222 dose. The sequence in DNA is TGTGCCAGCAGCACCGGACCGACTGAACTGTTTTTT. Its translation reads: CASSTGPTELFF.